The rows below give T cell receptor beta chains drawn from one sample of a study of cytomegalovirus exposure and HLA in healthy donors. Assay used: immunoSEQ multiplex PCR; TCRdb lists only in-frame clones, some missing. The sample comprises over 45,000 clones, 80% to 90% of which are singletons, and under 7% rests with the top ten. The sequenced sample was PBMCs. The source is a woman aged 30 to 39 in good health and CMV-seronegative. Each CDR3 is given with its conserved first and last residue. Fields, in order: clone size, V gene, J gene, D gene, CDR3 protein, CDR3 DNA. D genes are given only for firm matches. Size is stated for part of the rows, as once, few or many counts, or as a class when the clone is expanded.

.	TRBV5-1	TRBJ2-7	.	CASSLGLEGGEQYF	TGCGCCAGCAGCTTGGGTCTGGAGGGTGGTGAGCAGTACTTC
.	TRBV6-4	TRBJ2-1	TRBD2	CASSFTAGEANEQFF	TGTGCCAGCAGTTTTACAGCGGGAGAGGCCAATGAGCAGTTCTTC
.	TRBV4-1	TRBJ1-1	.	CASSRNQGLNTEAFF	TGCGCCAGCAGCCGTAACCAGGGGTTGAACACTGAAGCTTTCTTT
.	TRBV28	TRBJ1-1	TRBD1	CATVRQGTSTEAFF	TGTGCCACCGTTAGACAGGGCACCAGCACTGAAGCTTTCTTT
.	TRBV15	TRBJ2-2	.	CATSRGRGETGELFF	TGTGCCACCAGCAGAGGGAGGGGCGAAACCGGGGAGCTGTTTTTT
.	TRBV6-1	TRBJ2-1	TRBD2	CASSERGLAGGPGGEQFF	TGTGCCAGCAGTGAGAGGGGACTAGCGGGAGGCCCAGGAGGGGAGCAGTTCTTC
.	TRBV19	TRBJ2-1	.	CASSIVGARASYNEQFF	TGTGCCAGTAGTATAGTAGGGGCCAGGGCCTCCTACAATGAGCAGTTCTTC
.	TRBV29-1	TRBJ2-7	TRBD2	CSVTTSVYEQYF	TGCAGCGTTACGACTAGCGTCTACGAGCAGTACTTC
.	TRBV9	TRBJ2-7	TRBD2	CASSVNSGRQYEQYF	TGTGCCAGCAGCGTTAATAGCGGGAGGCAATACGAGCAGTACTTC
.	TRBV18	TRBJ1-1	.	CASSVTGNTEAFF	TGTGCCAGCTCCGTGACAGGGAACACTGAAGCTTTCTTT
.	TRBV9	TRBJ1-1	.	CASSGRGDLNTEAFF	TGTGCCAGCAGCGGGAGGGGAGATCTGAACACTGAAGCTTTCTTT
.	TRBV6-6	TRBJ1-1	.	CASSSVAGTEAFF	TGTGCCAGCAGTTCCGTCGCGGGCACTGAAGCTTTCTTT
.	TRBV10-3	TRBJ1-5	TRBD1	CAIKDPGGSQPQHF	TGTGCCATCAAGGATCCAGGGGGCAGTCAGCCCCAGCATTTT
.	TRBV18	TRBJ2-7	.	CASSPKRAGEQYF	TGTGCCAGCTCACCAAAGAGGGCCGGCGAGCAGTACTTC
.	TRBV7-2	TRBJ2-3	.	CASRQDGLSTDTQYF	TGTGCCAGCAGACAAGACGGACTTAGCACAGATACGCAGTATTTT
.	TRBV27	TRBJ2-7	.	CASSRTVVNEQYF	TGTGCCAGCAGTCGGACAGTTGTCAACGAGCAGTACTTC
.	TRBV7-9	TRBJ1-2	.	CASSLGGYGYTF	TGTGCCAGCAGCTTAGGAGGGTATGGCTACACCTTC
.	TRBV13	TRBJ2-3	TRBD1	CASSSRDSTQYF	TGTGCCAGCAGCAGCCGGGACAGCACGCAGTATTTT
.	TRBV6-1	TRBJ2-3	TRBD2	CASTGTSGRLDTQYF	TGTGCCAGCACCGGGACTAGCGGGAGGTTAGATACGCAGTATTTT
.	TRBV7-6	TRBJ1-2	TRBD1	CASSLAKGQGYGGYTF	TGTGCCAGCAGCTTAGCGAAGGGACAGGGTTACGGTGGCTACACCTTC
.	TRBV4-1	TRBJ2-5	TRBD1	CASSQGDSQETQYF	TGCGCCAGCAGCCAAGGGGACAGCCAAGAGACCCAGTACTTC
once	TRBV4-1	TRBJ1-4	TRBD1	CASSQAGQGVEKLFF	TGCGCCAGCAGCCAAGCGGGACAGGGGGTTGAAAAACTGTTTTTT
.	TRBV18	TRBJ1-1	.	CASSPRPAQNTEAFF	TGTGCCAGCTCACCACGCCCCGCACAGAACACTGAAGCTTTCTTT
.	TRBV15	TRBJ2-7	TRBD2	CATSRVVTSGRGEQYF	TGTGCCACCAGCAGAGTAGTCACTAGCGGGAGAGGCGAGCAGTACTTC
.	TRBV28	TRBJ1-5	.	CASTLGGLQPQHF	TGTGCCAGCACCTTGGGGGGGCTTCAGCCCCAGCATTTT
once	TRBV5-4	TRBJ2-1	TRBD2	CASRDGLAGVNEQFF	TGTGCCAGCAGGGACGGACTAGCGGGTGTCAATGAGCAGTTCTTC
.	TRBV5-5	TRBJ1-2	.	CASSLGSGKVYGYTF	TGTGCCAGCAGCTTGGGGTCAGGAAAGGTCTATGGCTACACCTTC
.	TRBV11-2	TRBJ2-1	TRBD2	CASSYTLAGADEQFF	TGTGCCAGCAGCTATACCCTAGCGGGAGCTGATGAGCAGTTCTTC
.	TRBV4-1	TRBJ1-2	TRBD1	CASSQETGEVRFYGYTF	TGCGCCAGCAGCCAAGAGACAGGGGAGGTGAGGTTCTATGGCTACACCTTC
once	TRBV5-1	TRBJ1-2	.	CASSGVGGSPTYGYTF	TGCGCCAGCAGCGGAGTTGGGGGCAGCCCGACCTATGGCTACACCTTC
.	TRBV28	TRBJ1-2	.	CASSLSGGYGYTF	TGTGCCAGCAGTTTGTCGGGGGGCTATGGCTACACCTTC
.	TRBV11-2	TRBJ2-7	TRBD2	CASSFIKLAGDYYEQYF	TGTGCCAGCAGCTTTATTAAGCTAGCGGGAGACTATTACGAGCAGTACTTC
.	TRBV15	TRBJ2-1	.	CATSRWERYNEQFF	TGTGCCACCAGCAGATGGGAGAGGTACAATGAGCAGTTCTTC
.	TRBV5-1	TRBJ2-5	.	CASSLASLSNAGRETQYF	TGCGCCAGCAGCTTGGCCAGCCTATCTAACGCGGGCCGGGAGACCCAGTACTTC
.	TRBV9	TRBJ1-4	.	CASSVEGVATNEKLFF	TGTGCCAGTAGCGTTGAGGGGGTTGCAACTAATGAAAAACTGTTTTTT
.	TRBV28	TRBJ1-5	TRBD1	CASSLQNRGSNQPQHF	TGTGCCAGCAGTTTGCAAAACAGGGGCAGCAATCAGCCCCAGCATTTT
.	TRBV30	TRBJ1-5	TRBD1	CAWSAPGGHQPQHF	TGTGCCTGGAGTGCACCAGGGGGGCATCAGCCCCAGCATTTT
.	TRBV2	TRBJ1-3	TRBD1	CASSTGQGAAGNTIYF	TGTGCCAGCAGTACCGGACAGGGGGCTGCTGGAAACACCATATATTTT
medium-sized	TRBV11-2	TRBJ1-1	.	CASSLAPNRAEAFF	TGTGCCAGCAGCTTAGCGCCCAACAGGGCTGAAGCTTTCTTT
once	TRBV6-5	TRBJ2-1	TRBD2	CASSLGLAGGEFF	TGTGCCAGCAGTTTAGGACTAGCGGGAGGCGAATTCTTC